The 30 T cell receptor beta chains below all came from one sample that was sequenced in a study of post-analysis software for immune sequencing data. General study findings and limits: Five or six TRBV segments, TRBV5-6, TRBV5-1 and TRBV20-1 among them, were found more frequent in patients than controls.

For these TCRs, the target antigens are not known. Presence of unique molecular identifiers characterized the TCR beta cDNA libraries. TCRdb analysed the PCR reads with MiXCR anew, one entry per CDR3 protein. This table holds about 460,000 distinct CDR3 sequences, around 40% found once. Sequencing input: blood. All receptors derive from a girl aged 5-17 years with multiple sclerosis.

V and J are TRBV20-1 and TRBJ2-7; D uncertain. Trimming removed 1 base from V and 2 bases from J, with 12 bases in between. This CDR3 is 14 amino acids long. Germline CDR1 and CDR2: DFQATT and SNEGSKA (reference sequence). The chain's CDR3 is CSARGPSWPYEQYF. The CDR3 coding sequence is TGCAGTGCTAGAGGGCCCAGCTGGCCCTACGAGCAGTACTTC.

The chain combines TRBV20-1 with TRBJ1-5; no definite D call. The CDR3 is made up of 14 amino acids. V was shortened by 0 bases and J by 10 bases, with 16 bases between the two germline ends. Germline V CDR1 and CDR2: DFQATT, SNEGSKA (reference sequence). In DNA, the CDR3 is TGCAGTGCTAGAGATGTTGTCCCAACGAAACCCCAGCATTTT. It specifies CSARDVVPTKPQHF.

The V and J genes are TRBV11-2 and TRBJ2-4; D assignment may be TRBD1 or TRBD2 (5 bases each). This CDR3 comprises 15 residues. CDR1 is SGHAT and CDR2 is FQNNGV in the germline V gene. Deletions cut 5 bases from V and 0 bases from J, with 11 bases between. CDR3 region: CASSGSGLAKNIQYF. The CDR3 nucleotides are TGTGCCAGCAGCGGTTCGGGGCTAGCCAAAAACATTCAGTACTTC.

This clonotype was detected a few times. V gene TRBV12-3 or TRBV12-4 combines with J gene TRBJ2-3; D call uncertain. The CDR3 is 15 residues long. V lost 3 bases to trimming and J lost 0 bases, with 10 bases between them. This CDR3 reads CASSFGIGSTDTQYF. DNA of the CDR3: TGTGCCAGCAGTTTTGGCATAGGGAGCACAGATACGCAGTATTTT.

This chain links TRBV7-2 with TRBJ2-1, with D hard to call. The CDR3 has 18 amino acids. The germline V gene has CDR1 SGHTA and CDR2 FQGNSA. V lost 2 bases and J 3 bases, leaving 20 bases between the germline ends. The CDR3 reads CASSLNAPGGQNYNEQFF. In nucleotides, the CDR3 is TGTGCCAGCAGCTTAAACGCCCCTGGCGGCCAGAACTACAATGAGCAGTTCTTC.

This clonotype was seen only a few times. This chain connects TRBV7-9 to TRBJ1-2; the D is unclear. Germline values: CDR1 SEHNR, CDR2 FQNEAQ (reference sequence). Trimming pared 1 base from V and 8 bases from J, leaving 14 bases between. The CDR3 has 14 amino acids. The CDR3 loop is CASSLVRQRIGYTF. CDR3 DNA sequence: TGTGCCAGCAGCTTAGTCCGGCAGAGAATCGGCTACACCTTC.

This clonotype was found a few times. One junction end does not reproduce the germline sequence, and a read error may be involved. This rearrangement joins TRBV5-1 to TRBJ1-1; a weak D match, TRBD1 (5 bases). Germline-derived CDR1 and CDR2 are SGHRS and YFSETQ. This CDR3 contains 15 residues. CDR3 residues: CASSLVLGQNTEAFF. The CDR3 nucleotides read TGCGCCAGCAGTTTGGTTTTGGGGCAGAACACTGAAGCTTTCTTT.

The rearrangement joins TRBV29-1 to TRBJ1-1; D is possibly TRBD1 (6 bases). Germline CDR1 reads SQVTM; CDR2 reads ANQGSEA. Trimming pared 7 bases from V and 1 base from J, leaving 16 bases between. This CDR3 spans 14 amino acids. The CDR3 here is CSEALLTGNTEAFF. The CDR3 DNA reads as TGCAGCGAGGCCCTCCTGACAGGGAACACTGAAGCTTTCTTT.

This clonotype came up a few times. The chain uses TRBV29-1 and TRBJ1-2; no firm D call. V was clipped by 0 bases and J by 4 bases, with 21 bases between them. CDR1 SQVTM and CDR2 ANQGSEA come from the germline V gene. This CDR3 comprises 17 residues. The CDR3 DNA reads TGCAGCGTTGAAGAGGCGGACGCTAACGCCAGCTCCTATGGCTACACCTTC. Translating gives CSVEEADANASSYGYTF.

The rearrangement joins TRBV29-1 to TRBJ2-1; 8 positions match TRBD2. J lost 11 bases, V lost 8 bases, and 5 bases had no gene match. The CDR3 runs to 10 residues. Germline V gives CDR1 SQVTM, CDR2 ANQGSEA. This CDR3 is CSSAGDKQFF. CDR3 nucleotides: TGCAGCTCAGCGGGGGATAAGCAGTTCTTC.

The CDR3 here is CASSYEPGQGAYEQYF. The CDR3 DNA reads TGTGCCAGCAGTTACGAGCCGGGACAGGGGGCCTACGAGCAGTACTTC. The gene calls are TRBV6-5 and TRBJ2-7; 11 nucleotides align to TRBD1. The germline CDR1 and CDR2 sequences are MNHEY and SVGAGI. With 2 bases clipped from V and 2 bases from J, the junction kept 5 bases outside the gene matches. The CDR3 length is 16 residues.

This clonotype showed up just a few times. The chain recombines TRBV5-5 with TRBJ2-1; TRBD2 agrees at 7 bases. The CDR3 loop spans 15 amino acids. The trim removed 4 bases at V and 4 bases at J, leaving 8 bases unmatched. The germline V gene encodes CDR1 SGHKS and CDR2 YYEKEE (reference sequence). The CDR3 region is CASSQGSSGYNEQFF. In DNA form, the CDR3 reads TGTGCCAGCAGCCAGGGCTCTAGCGGATACAATGAGCAGTTCTTC.

The V gene is TRBV12-3 or TRBV12-4, the J gene TRBJ2-4; TRBD2 is a possible D gene (6 bases). V dropped 6 bases and J dropped 13 bases, with 22 bases sitting between them. CDR3 length: 14 residues. As DNA, the CDR3 is TGTGCCAGCAGCCTCACCGGGGAGGTACATGAGCAGTACTTC. Translation: CASSLTGEVHEQYF.

The chain recombines TRBV9 with TRBJ2-1, with D perhaps matching TRBD1 (6 bases). V was shortened by 0 bases and J by 11 bases, with 15 bases between the two germline ends. The CDR3 has 14 residues. Germline V CDR1 and CDR2: SGDLS, YYNGEE. The CDR3 loop is CASSVGDRDIKQFF. For the CDR3, the DNA is TGTGCCAGCAGCGTAGGCGATAGGGACATTAAGCAGTTCTTC.

The chain employs TRBV29-1 and TRBJ1-2, with D maybe TRBD1 (6 bases). Germline values: CDR1 SQVTM, CDR2 ANQGSEA. CDR3 size: 11 residues. The CDR3 is CRVQGNYGYTF. The CDR3 DNA reads as TGCAGGGTCCAGGGGAACTATGGCTACACCTTC.

The chain recombines TRBV4-3 with TRBJ1-1; possibly TRBD1 for D (5 bases). This CDR3 region has 14 residues. The V gene's germline CDR1 is LGHNA and CDR2 YSLEER. The V end was cut by 6 bases, the J end by 4 bases, with 15 bases between. In nucleotides, the CDR3 is TGCGCCAGCAGTCCGGGGCTTCGGGCCACTGAAGCTTTCTTT. Its translation: CASSPGLRATEAFF.

This clonotype was counted a few times. The V and J genes are TRBV12-3 or TRBV12-4 and TRBJ1-6; weak D call: TRBD1 (6 bases). Deletions cut 4 bases from V and 5 bases from J, with 12 bases between. This CDR3 comprises 15 residues. The DNA of the CDR3 is TGTGCCAGCAGTTGGACGGACAGCCATAATTCACCCCTCCACTTT. This encodes CASSWTDSHNSPLHF.

As concerns this clonotype: One base away lies a much larger clone, so this may be a sequencing read error. This chain uses TRBV7-2 with TRBJ2-4; 10 bases match TRBD1. Unmatched junction bases numbered 10, after V lost 4 bases and J lost 13 bases. CDR1 SGHTA and CDR2 FQGNSA come from the germline V gene. The CDR3 covers 14 residues. The chain's CDR3 is CASSSGTGDYGQYF. CDR3 sequence (DNA): TGTGCCAGCAGCTCGGGGACAGGGGACTACGGGCAGTACTTC.

This clonotype was seen a single time. The chain links TRBV7-9 to TRBJ2-1; maybe TRBD1 (6 bases). Trimming pared 4 bases from V and 1 base from J, leaving 14 bases between. Germline V gene sequence: CDR1 SEHNR, CDR2 FQNEAQ (reference sequence). The CDR3 covers 16 residues. CDR3 in amino acids: CASSYHQRGSYNEQFF. The CDR3 DNA is TGTGCCAGCAGCTATCATCAAAGGGGGTCCTACAATGAGCAGTTCTTC.

Concerning this clonotype: A read error may account for a junction end that differs from germline. This chain links TRBV4-2 with TRBJ1-4; the match to TRBD1 covers 11 bases. The CDR3 consists of 18 residues. CDR1 and CDR2 (germline): LGHNA, YNFKEQ. The CDR3 here is CAGSQENARDRGWEKLFF. CDR3 bases: TGTGCCGGCAGCCAAGAGAACGCCAGGGACAGGGGGTGGGAAAAACTGTTTTTT.

A few counts support this clonotype. J is TRBJ1-1 and V is TRBV6-2 or TRBV6-3, with TRBD1 matching 8 bases. The germline gives CDR1 MNHEY, CDR2 SVGEGT. The CDR3 contains 15 residues. The trim removed 7 bases at V and 5 bases at J, leaving 12 bases unmatched. The CDR3 reads CASTKQGAAETEAFF. The CDR3 DNA reads TGTGCCAGCACCAAGCAGGGGGCTGCGGAAACTGAAGCTTTCTTT.

This clonotype was seen at least ten times. The V gene is TRBV7-9, the J gene TRBJ2-7, with TRBD2 identical over 7 bases. Germline trimming cut 2 bases from V and 0 bases from J; bases unmatched to any gene: 7. The CDR3 is 16 amino acids. CDR1 is SEHNR, CDR2 FQNEAQ, per germline (reference sequence). In nucleotides, the CDR3 is TGTGCCAGCAGCTTATACGGACTAGGGGTCTCCTACGAGCAGTACTTC. It encodes CASSLYGLGVSYEQYF.

The chain recombines TRBV7-2 with TRBJ1-1; D remains ambiguous. Germline V gives CDR1 SGHTA, CDR2 FQGNSA. Trimming left V 7 bases short and J 0 bases short, with 12 bases between. CDR3 length equals 14 residues. The CDR3 loop reads CASKEAVMNTEAFF. The CDR3 bases are TGTGCCAGCAAAGAGGCGGTCATGAACACTGAAGCTTTCTTT.

This clonotype was detected only a few times. The V and J genes are TRBV12-3 or TRBV12-4 and TRBJ1-2; maybe TRBD1 (5 bases). V gave up 3 bases and J gave up 8 bases, with 10 bases separating them. The CDR3 is 12 amino acids. DNA of the CDR3: TGTGCCAGCAGTTTTATGGGGGACGGCTACACCTTC. Translating gives CASSFMGDGYTF.

This clonotype occurred many times. The gene calls are TRBV6-5 and TRBJ2-1; 8 nucleotides line up with TRBD2. Trimming took 7 bases from V and 5 from J; bases not matched to a gene: 10. CDR3 size: 15 residues. From germline, CDR1 is MNHEY and CDR2 SVGAGI. The CDR3 DNA sequence: TGTGCCAGCAATGCGGGAGGTCCCCTTAACAATGAGCAGTTCTTC. It translates to CASNAGGPLNNEQFF.

The table lists this clonotype with many counts. The chain employs TRBV7-3 and TRBJ2-3; 11 bases fit TRBD1. Germline CDR1 reads SGHTA; CDR2 reads FQGTGA. Trimming took 4 bases from V and 4 from J; bases not matched to a gene: 1. This CDR3 region has 14 residues. This CDR3 reads CASSWTGGADTQYF. CDR3 DNA: TGTGCCAGCAGCTGGACAGGGGGCGCAGATACGCAGTATTTT.

This clonotype showed up just once. The rearrangement uses TRBV7-2 and TRBJ2-5; 8 positions agree with TRBD1. The tail of the sequence fits TRBJ2-7 better, so the J call may be wrong. The germline gives CDR1 SGHTA, CDR2 FQGNSA. The CDR3 extends over 14 amino acids. For the CDR3, the DNA is TGTGCCAGCAGCTTAGAGGCGACAGGGGTCGAGCAGTACTTC. Protein sequence: CASSLEATGVEQYF.

The chain joins TRBV13 to TRBJ2-7; D is possibly TRBD1 (6 bases). CDR1 PRHDT and CDR2 FYEKMQ come from the germline V gene (reference sequence). V lost 5 bases, J lost 5 bases, and 13 bases lay in between. The CDR3 has 13 residues. Here the CDR3 DNA reads TGTGCCAGCAGCGCACAGGGTCGGAACGAGCAGTACTTC. Protein sequence: CASSAQGRNEQYF.

This CDR3 reads CASSLTWSTDTQYF. CDR3 sequence (DNA): TGTGCCAGCAGCTTAACTTGGAGCACAGATACGCAGTATTTT. The chain has TRBV7-3 and TRBJ2-3, with D uncertain. The V end lost 0 bases, the J end lost 0 bases, and 4 bases lay between the germline ends. This CDR3 spans 14 amino acids. Germline CDR1 reads SGHTA; CDR2 reads FQGTGA.

The rearrangement links TRBV20-1 to TRBJ1-1, with a tentative D call TRBD1 (5 bases). CDR1 and CDR2 from the germline V gene are DFQATT and SNEGSKA (reference sequence). The CDR3 spans 14 residues. Trimming stripped 3 bases from V and 1 base from J, with 12 bases between. The DNA for the CDR3 is TGCAGTGCTAGGTCAATAGGACAGAACACTGAAGCTTTCTTT. It specifies CSARSIGQNTEAFF.